This TCR beta chain was profiled in a study of technical replicates of blood from a few donors. The CDR3 has 15 amino acids. The V end lost 6 bases, the J end lost 3 bases, and 17 bases lay between the germline ends. CDR1 is SGHTA and CDR2 is FQGTGA in the germline V gene. The assay was immunoSEQ multiplex PCR, and TCRdb's table has in-frame clones only and misses some. Here the sample spans about 80,000 clones, roughly 97% being singletons. The V and J genes are TRBV7-3 and TRBJ2-5, with a possible D match to TRBD2 (6 bases). The TCR comes from a human donor in good health. Sequencing input: T cells isolated from PBMCs. This chain's CDR3 is CASSFTSGREETQYF. In DNA form, the CDR3 reads TGTGCCAGCAGTTTTACTTCCGGGAGAGAAGAGACCCAGTACTTC.